The next 13 T cell receptor beta chains were all read from a single sample in a study of T cell responses to AZD1222 COVID-19 vaccine. Produced via immunoSEQ multiplex PCR; TCRdb's table is partial and in-frame only. This sample has some 84,000 clones, with 80% to 90% found just once. Here the sequenced sample was peripheral blood, taken on day 0 of AZD1222 vaccination. The receptors derive from an adult in good health.

This clone has only a few counts. The CDR3 DNA follows: TGTGCCAGCAGCTTGGCCAGGGGACAGCCCCAGCATTTT. Residues: CASSLARGQPQHF. The rearrangement uses TRBV5-6 and TRBJ1-5; possibly TRBD1 for D (6 bases). Trimming took off 0 bases at V and 7 bases at J, with 8 bases between the two ends. Per germline, CDR1 SGHDT and CDR2 YYEEEE. The CDR3 is 13 amino acids.

This clone has only a few counts. J is TRBJ1-2 and V is TRBV2; possibly TRBD1 for D (5 bases). This CDR3 spans 15 amino acids. Between the trimmed V and J ends, which lost 6 bases and 2 bases, there was a span of 16 bases. CDR1 SNHLY and CDR2 FYNNEI come from the germline V gene. The CDR3 is CASSSRQSSNYGYTF. The CDR3 DNA reads TGTGCCAGCAGCTCGAGACAGTCATCAAACTATGGCTACACCTTC. The variable domain in full, completed from reference TRBV2 and TRBJ1-2, reads EPEVTQTPSHQVTQMGQEVILRCVPISNHLYFYWYRQILGQKVEFLVSFYNNEISEKSEIFDDQFSVERPDGSNFTLKIRSTKLEDSAMYFCASSSRQSSNYGYTFGSGTRLTVV.

CDR3 amino acids: CASSEGAHWSETQYF. CDR3 bases: TGTGCCAGCAGTGAAGGCGCACACTGGTCGGAGACCCAGTACTTC. The chain combines TRBV6-1 with TRBJ2-5, with D hard to call. Looked up from germline, CDR1 is MNHNS and CDR2 is SASEGT. V was shortened by 1 base and J by 5 bases, with 14 bases between the two germline ends. The CDR3 is 15 residues long.

This clone was counted a few times. J is TRBJ1-2 and V is TRBV21-1; the table's TRBD1 call for D was not verified on the DNA. TRBV21-1 is termed a pseudogene. The CDR3 is made up of 15 amino acids. CDR3 in amino acids: CASSGQGGMIYGYTF. CDR3 sequence (DNA): TGTGCCAGCAGCGGACAGGGGGGAATGATATATGGCTACACCTTC.

This chain links TRBV7-6 with TRBJ2-7; TRBD2 is a possible D gene (6 bases). Germline values: CDR1 SGHVS, CDR2 FNYEAQ. The CDR3 has 15 amino acids. V shed 5 bases and J shed 3 bases, with 17 bases lying between them. The CDR3 sequence: CASSPYVGGSYEQYF. The CDR3 region has the DNA TGTGCCAGCAGCCCCTATGTGGGGGGTAGCTACGAGCAGTACTTC.

The chain employs TRBV6-5 and TRBJ1-2; no clear D. The CDR3 is made up of 12 amino acids. The ends were cut back, 6 bases at V and 8 bases at J, with 13 bases in the middle. Germline V gene lookup returns CDR1 MNHEY and CDR2 SVGAGI. As DNA, the CDR3 is TGTGCCAGCAGACGATCCTTGGGGGGCTACACCTTC. This gives the protein CASRRSLGGYTF.

The J gene is TRBJ1-3, the V gene TRBV19; D remains unclear. Trimming cost V 5 bases and J 2 bases, with 13 bases left between them. Germline V gives CDR1 LNHDA, CDR2 SQIVND (reference sequence). This CDR3 has 15 amino acids. The CDR3 coding sequence is TGTGCCAGTAGTGTTACCCACCTAACTGGAAACACCATATATTTT. This codes for CASSVTHLTGNTIYF.

This chain uses TRBV5-6 with TRBJ1-2, with 8 nucleotides matching TRBD1. The CDR3 covers 16 residues. Germline CDR1 SGHDT, CDR2 YYEEEE. V lost 2 bases, J lost 5 bases, and 11 bases stayed unmatched. The CDR3 here is CASSLKPTGGQYGYTF. CDR3 nucleotide sequence: TGTGCCAGCAGCTTAAAGCCTACAGGGGGGCAGTATGGCTACACCTTC.

The rearrangement uses TRBV5-6 and TRBJ2-1; no firm D call. This CDR3 has 12 amino acids. The ends were cut back, 0 bases at V and 6 bases at J, with 4 bases in the middle. The germline CDR1 and CDR2 sequences are SGHDT and YYEEEE. The CDR3 bases are TGTGCCAGCAGCTTGGATATCAATGAGCAGTTCTTC. The encoded protein is CASSLDINEQFF.

The rearrangement uses TRBV5-1 and TRBJ1-1; perhaps TRBD1 as D (6 bases). Germline assignment: CDR1 SGHRS and CDR2 YFSETQ. Trimming stripped 2 bases from V and 1 base from J, with 9 bases between. This CDR3 contains 14 residues. The DNA for the CDR3 is TGCGCCAGCAGCTTACAGGGTCAGAACACTGAAGCTTTCTTT. Encoded protein: CASSLQGQNTEAFF.

This clone was counted a single time. The gene calls are TRBV2 and TRBJ2-1; D not resolved. Germline V gene sequence: CDR1 SNHLY, CDR2 FYNNEI. With 6 bases removed from V and 7 bases from J, the gap between germline ends came to 22 bases. The CDR3 contains 16 residues. This CDR3 reads CASRPVTGRVLNEQFF. The CDR3 DNA sequence: TGTGCCAGCAGGCCCGTTACGGGTCGAGTCTTGAATGAGCAGTTCTTC.

V usage is TRBV3-1 (or the pseudogene TRBV3-2) and J usage is TRBJ2-1, with 11 bases matching TRBD2. J was trimmed by 7 bases and V by 0 bases; bases with no gene match: 5. CDR1 and CDR2 from the germline V gene are LGHDT and YNNKEL (reference sequence). This CDR3 has 16 amino acids. The CDR3 is CASSQEQLAGVNEQFF. CDR3 sequence (DNA): TGTGCCAGCAGCCAAGAGCAACTAGCGGGAGTGAATGAGCAGTTCTTC.

The J gene is TRBJ1-1, the V gene TRBV7-8; 10 nucleotides agree with TRBD1. The junction had 2 bases not matched to a gene; V was cut back by 0 bases and J by 1 base. Per germline, CDR1 SGHVS and CDR2 FQNEAQ. This CDR3 has 16 amino acids. CDR3 nucleotide sequence: TGTGCCAGCAGCTTAGCGACAGGGGGCACGAACACTGAAGCTTTCTTT. Encoded protein: CASSLATGGTNTEAFF.